Following are 7 T cell receptor beta chains from one sample sequenced in a study of human T cells and chemical hapten exposure (dated by TCRdb to about 2021). The library was produced with RACE. The run used a NextSeq 500. TCRdb applied fastp at Q25 and MiXCR to the public reads, then kept only in-frame beta chains. Every entry covers one CDR3 protein and lists the most common genes and DNA from its rows. This sample comprises about 52,000 distinct CDR3 sequences, approximately 10% of them detected only once. The ten most abundant clones make up 9.6% of the sample. The time point tag for this specimen amounts to: pre-sensitization, week 0. The treatment or condition label of this sample denotes: therapeutic diphenylcyclopropenone sensitization with weekly scalp DPC. Unfractionated whole blood was collected in Tempus Blood RNA tubes, and total RNA was extracted from that blood. Sample: whole blood, taken in connection with sensitization to the hapten diphenylcyclopropenone (DPC). The receptor set was obtained from a woman aged 25 to 39 with alopecia areata. Some clones in this sample may be carry-over from other donors' samples.

J is TRBJ2-3 and V is TRBV28; D not certain. Per germline, CDR1 MDHEN and CDR2 SYDVKM. Trimming removed 4 bases from V and 3 bases from J, with 17 bases in between. The CDR3 loop spans 16 amino acids. The CDR3 here is CASSSNLHIGTDTQYF. Here the CDR3 DNA reads TGTGCCAGCAGTTCCAACCTCCATATCGGGACAGATACGCAGTATTTT.

The rearrangement links TRBV12-3 or TRBV12-4 to TRBJ1-1, with D perhaps TRBD1 (5 bases). Trimming stripped 6 bases from V and 1 base from J, with 18 bases between. This CDR3 region has 16 residues. CDR3 bases: TGTGCCAGCAGCCGGACCAGGGCCGGTTGGAACACTGAAGCTTTCTTT. Its translation is CASSRTRAGWNTEAFF.

This clonotype was picked up many times. This rearrangement joins TRBV29-1 to TRBJ1-1; D might be TRBD1 (5 bases). The V and J ends lost 2 bases and 0 bases respectively, with 10 bases between them. This CDR3 region has 14 residues. Germline CDR1 is SQVTM and CDR2 is ANQGSEA. CDR3 sequence: CSVERAGLNTEAFF. CDR3 DNA sequence: TGCAGCGTTGAACGGGCAGGGTTGAACACTGAAGCTTTCTTT.

This clonotype was observed many times. This chain links TRBV14 with TRBJ1-5; D is ambiguous. The CDR3 sequence is 16 residues long. Trimming removed 2 bases at V and 3 bases at J, with 14 bases between. The germline V gene has CDR1 SGHDN and CDR2 FVKESK. CDR3 DNA: TGTGCCAGCAGCCAAATTGGTGGTAGGAACAATCAGCCCCAGCATTTT. Translating gives CASSQIGGRNNQPQHF.

The table lists this clonotype with many counts. The J gene is TRBJ2-2, the V gene TRBV18; 9 bases fit TRBD2. V shed 0 bases, J shed 0 bases, and the junction held 5 bases outside the gene matches. CDR1 KGHSH and CDR2 LQKENI come from the germline V gene. The CDR3 spans 18 residues. CDR3 DNA: TGTGCCAGCTCACCACCGCTAGCGGGGATGACGAACACCGGGGAGCTGTTTTTT. Its protein is CASSPPLAGMTNTGELFF. Combining the CDR3 with reference TRBV18 and TRBJ2-2 gives the whole variable domain NAGVMQNPRHLVRRRGQEARLRCSPMKGHSHVYWYRQLPEEGLKFMVYLQKENIIDESGMPKERFSAEFPKEGPSILRIQQVVRGDSAAYFCASSPPLAGMTNTGELFFGEGSRLTVL.

V and J are TRBV6-5 and TRBJ2-6, with TRBD1 matching 8 bases. Germline CDR1 and CDR2: MNHEY and SVGAGI. Trimming took 8 bases from V and 0 from J; bases not matched to a gene: 9. This CDR3 has 17 amino acids. This chain's CDR3 is CASGTGIPLSGANVLTF. The DNA for the CDR3 is TGTGCCAGCGGGACAGGCATCCCTCTCTCTGGGGCCAACGTCCTGACTTTC.

For this clonotype: No conserved phenylalanine or tryptophan ends this CDR3, so it is likely a read error. V is TRBV5-4 and J is TRBJ2-3; no reliable D call. CDR3 size: 13 residues. Looked up from germline, CDR1 is SGHNT and CDR2 is YYREEE (reference sequence). V lost 1 base, J lost 2 bases, and 5 bases lay in between. Written as DNA, the CDR3 is TGTGCCAGCAGCTTGCCCAACACAGATACGCAGTATTTG. Its protein is CASSLPNTDTQYL.